This T cell receptor (beta chain) emerged from a study of blood T cells in healthy people across ages. PCR was performed a second time for about 7 to 12 cycles using a sample-barcoded 5' primer and a J-beta primer mix. Tags on each cDNA molecule came from a template-switch adaptor with 12 random nucleotides. MiXCR, run by TCRdb on the 5' RACE reads, gives a single entry per CDR3 protein. The table has about 730,000 distinct CDR3 sequences, approximately 39% seen once. This clonotype was detected only a few times. Its cognate antigen is unknown. V shed 4 bases, J shed 7 bases, and the junction held 1 base outside the gene matches. This CDR3 is 14 amino acids long. The germline CDR1 and CDR2 sequences are MNHEY and SMNVEV (reference sequence). Each sample had at least 6.5 million PBMCs isolated. Study-wide findings and caveats: Whereas aged donors had fewer naive CD4+ cells, long-lived donors had more of them and higher diversity. It was found that TCR beta diversity correlated strongly with the percentage of naive T cells.

The sequence came from a woman aged 60 to 75 in good health. Sequencing was performed on blood. J is TRBJ1-6 and V is TRBV27; 10 nucleotides match TRBD1. As DNA, the CDR3 is TGTGCCAGCAGTTGGGGACAGGGGAATTCACCCCTCCACTTT. Translated, it gives CASSWGQGNSPLHF.